Reported below is one T cell receptor beta chain. Its antigen target is currently unknown. Base qualities are not at hand, and no much larger clone is one base apart. The label giving this sample's time point can be read as: about 28 days (+/-7) after the second vaccine dose. Because spike-specific TCR depth and breadth did not differ between the two schedules, AZD1222 recipients who got a second dose at roughly 4 weeks were pooled with those who got a second dose at roughly 12 weeks. The vaccinee samples were drawn from two UK trials, COV001 and COV002, one of which was a single-blind randomized controlled phase 2/3 trial testing AZD1222 (ChAdOx1 nCoV-19) in healthy adults. For TCRbeta chain sequencing, PBMC samples were collected from trial participants at day 0 and at day 28 after the second dose. The CDR3 regions of human TCRbeta chains were analyzed by immunosequencing. Per the authors' processing: Repertoire TCRs were checked for matches against a reference library of SARS-CoV-2-specific TCRs that had been generated using the MIRA antigen-specificity platform. Breadth was defined as the fraction of unique TCRs that were SARS-CoV-2-associated, and depth was defined as the fraction of total T cells that were SARS-CoV-2-associated. Using the MIRA data, each spike-specific TCR was assigned both to the spike region to which the TCR was reactive and to a CD4 or CD8 class. Log10-transformed breadth and depth values were compared by one-way ANOVA with Sidak's multiple comparisons tests. Entries here come from immuneACCESS through TCRdb and include only in-frame sequences with V and J called. Some clones fail to appear in such tables; in the studies checked, an unresolved V gene covers under half of the shortfall, and the cause of the remainder is unknown. The V and J calls and clone size were taken over from that table, and D and trimming were inferred from the DNA. The sample contains 130,000 or so clones, approximately 91% of them found a single time. 0.9% to 1.2% of the sample is taken by the ten largest.

The data were obtained in a study of T cell responses to AZD1222 COVID-19 vaccine (dated by TCRdb to the early 2020s). Concerning the study at large: TCR sequencing was performed for about 250 trial participants, of whom about 200 were given two doses of AZD1222 and some 26 were given two doses of MenACWY control vaccine. Trial participants were enrolled by age into subgroups of 18-55, 56-69 and 70-plus years, and around 140, 26 and 57 TCR-sequenced participants, respectively, were included in these subgroups. Summary of the overall study and its limitations: Spike-specific TCR breadth and depth rose significantly after two AZD1222 doses compared with day 0 and with MenACWY recipients. Participants were mostly white British and included more females than males, and it was suggested by the authors that clonal diversity may have been underestimated. Because no day 14 peak-response samples were available, repertoires were characterized only after the peak T cell response. Reportedly, close to half of the unique spike-specific TCRs recognized epitopes lying outside the regions that are mutated in the B.1.351 and B.1.1.7 variants. CD4 TCRs associated with the vaccine covered the entire spike protein, and the dominant responses were in regions 160-218 and 743-854. Conclusions about previously exposed vaccinees were limited because only six AZD1222 recipients were SARS-CoV-2 seropositive at baseline. The 56-69-year group was small, and its depth increase did not reach significance, likely because of low power.

The CDR3 measures 14 amino acids from cysteine to phenylalanine. The retained sequence is limited to the CDR3, 42 bases, with the frame set at the first base. V is pared back by 2 bases and J by 6 bases, with 13 bases lying between the germline termini. Sequences MNHEY (CDR1) and SVGAGI (CDR2) are obtained from the germline V gene. This chain is built from TRBV6-5 and TRBJ1-1, and possibly TRBD1, on 5 matching bases. This receptor was obtained from an adult who received the AZD1222 COVID-19 vaccine. Sample: peripheral blood, taken 28 days after the second AZD1222 dose. The nucleotide sequence reads TGTGCCAGCAGTTACGGGGGGGGTAGCCCTGAAGCTTTCTTT. This sequence encodes CASSYGGGSPEAFF.